This TCR beta chain was sequenced during a study of a mutant IDH1 vaccine in newly diagnosed glioma. Study-wide findings and caveats: Seemingly, top peripheral T cell clonotype changes bore no relation to pseudoprogression.

Some clones are missing from TCRdb's copy, which holds only in-frame ones; the method was immunoSEQ multiplex PCR. The repertoire holds about 54,000 clones, with 80% as singletons. As for time point: week 23, last vaccination. What each vaccine dose contained was 300 ug of mutant IDH1 20-mer peptide, accompanied by topical imiquimod. The V gene's germline CDR1 is SNHLY and CDR2 FYNNEI. The CDR3 is made up of 14 amino acids. With 4 bases removed from V and 0 bases from J, the gap between germline ends came to 7 bases. Note on this clone: Its target is unknown.

This TCR derives from a man aged 35-49 years with glioma. This sample comprised PBMCs, obtained from a glioma patient whose treatment included an IDH1 peptide vaccine. This chain links TRBV2 with TRBJ1-5; D is undetermined. The CDR3 reads CASSASHSNQPQHF. CDR3 bases: TGTGCCAGCAGTGCCAGCCATAGCAATCAGCCCCAGCATTTT.